Below are 10 T cell receptor beta chains sequenced from a single sample in a study of blood T cell repertoires in COVID-19. TCRdb's table, derived via immunoSEQ multiplex PCR, lists solely in-frame clones and lacks some. In the table there are around 250,000 clones, 86% of which are singletons. The sample was peripheral blood. The receptors come from an elderly man with acute or convalescent COVID-19.

The chain employs TRBV3-1 (or the pseudogene TRBV3-2) and TRBJ2-3; 8 nucleotides agree with TRBD1. J was trimmed by 3 bases and V by 1 base; bases with no gene match: 9. Germline values: CDR1 LGHDT, CDR2 YNNKEL (reference sequence). The CDR3 extends over 17 amino acids. The CDR3 spells CASSQGAAGGFTDTQYF. The CDR3 DNA is TGTGCCAGCAGCCAAGGGGCAGCAGGGGGCTTTACAGATACGCAGTATTTT.

The chain couples TRBV2 to TRBJ2-2, with D possibly TRBD1 on 5 matching bases. V was shortened by 6 bases and J by 0 bases, with 8 bases between the two germline ends. There are 14 residues in the CDR3. The germline V gene has CDR1 SNHLY and CDR2 FYNNEI. The chain's CDR3 is CASRDTTNTGELFF. CDR3 coding DNA: TGTGCCAGCAGGGACACTACGAACACCGGGGAGCTGTTTTTT. Looking up the rest from reference TRBV2 and TRBJ2-2 gives the full variable domain: EPEVTQTPSHQVTQMGQEVILRCVPISNHLYFYWYRQILGQKVEFLVSFYNNEISEKSEIFDDQFSVERPDGSNFTLKIRSTKLEDSAMYFCASRDTTNTGELFFGEGSRLTVL.

The chain uses TRBV19 and TRBJ1-3; D uncertain. The CDR3 sequence is 16 residues long. The germline V and J ends were trimmed by 3 bases and 4 bases, with 16 bases remaining between them. Germline lookup yields CDR1 LNHDA and CDR2 SQIVND (reference sequence). The CDR3 reads CASSIPSGVAGNTIYF. The CDR3 coding sequence is TGTGCCAGTAGTATCCCCTCGGGAGTCGCAGGAAACACCATATATTTT. Looking up the rest from reference TRBV19 and TRBJ1-3 gives the full variable domain: DGGITQSPKYLFRKEGQNVTLSCEQNLNHDAMYWYRQDPGQGLRLIYYSQIVNDFQKGDIAEGYSVSREKKESFPLTVTSAQKNPTAFYLCASSIPSGVAGNTIYFGEGSWLTVV.

This rearrangement joins TRBV6-5 to TRBJ1-5; possible D gene TRBD1, 5 bases. This CDR3 is built from 13 residues. In germline, CDR1 is MNHEY, CDR2 SVGAGI. The V end was cut by 11 bases, the J end by 6 bases, with 17 bases between. CDR3 sequence reads: CALEGGTRQPQHF. CDR3 sequence (DNA): TGTGCCCTCGAGGGCGGGACCCGTCAGCCCCAGCATTTT.

The genes are TRBV3-1 (or the pseudogene TRBV3-2) and TRBJ2-1; TRBD1 matches at 9 bases. With 0 bases clipped from V and 6 bases from J, the junction kept 3 bases outside the gene matches. This CDR3 spans 15 amino acids. Germline V CDR1 and CDR2: LGHDT, YNNKEL (reference sequence). In DNA, the CDR3 is TGTGCCAGCAGCCAAGATAGGACAGGGGTCAATGAGCAGTTCTTC. Its translation is CASSQDRTGVNEQFF.

Turning to this clone: Additional DNA sequences in this sample encode the identical CDR3. The V gene is TRBV3-1 (or the pseudogene TRBV3-2), the J gene TRBJ1-1; D may be TRBD1 (5 bases). V was pared by 0 bases and J by 7 bases, with 6 bases between. Germline V gene data show CDR1 as LGHDT and CDR2 as YNNKEL (reference sequence). This CDR3 contains 12 residues. As DNA, the CDR3 is TGTGCCAGCAGCCAAGAGACAGTTGAAGCTTTCTTT. Its translation: CASSQETVEAFF.

The CDR3 spells CASSEAGGNQPQHF. The CDR3, as DNA: TGCGCCAGCAGTGAAGCAGGGGGGAATCAGCCCCAGCATTTT. V gene TRBV10-1 combines with J gene TRBJ1-5; 7 bases are a match to TRBD1. Germline CDR1 WNHNN, CDR2 SYGVQD (reference sequence). The ends lost 3 bases at V and 4 bases at J; junction bases unmatched: 3. CDR3 length equals 14 residues.

The chain couples TRBV20-1 to TRBJ2-7; 13 positions agree with TRBD2. This CDR3 has 16 residues. Trimming at V came to 3 bases and at J to 6 bases, leaving 11 bases not matched to a gene. Germline loops: CDR1 DFQATT, CDR2 SNEGSKA (reference sequence). The CDR3 loop is CSASDPTSGGAGEQYF. DNA of the CDR3: TGCAGTGCTAGTGACCCAACTAGCGGGGGGGCCGGCGAGCAGTACTTC.

This clone was detected only a few times. The chain joins TRBV6-6 to TRBJ1-2, with a weak D call TRBD1 (5 bases). The CDR3 totals 13 residues. The germline gives CDR1 MNHNY, CDR2 SVGAGI (reference sequence). Deletions cut 6 bases from V and 4 bases from J, with 12 bases between. CDR3 nucleotide sequence: TGTGCCAGCAGCCCAGACAGATCCTATGGCTACACCTTC. It codes for CASSPDRSYGYTF.

The V and J genes are TRBV10-3 and TRBJ2-1; 11 bases agree with TRBD2. CDR1 and CDR2 (germline): ENHRY, SYGVKD. The CDR3 is made up of 13 amino acids. V was clipped by 6 bases and J by 15 bases; unmatched bases: 10. CDR3 loop: CAIREASSGGGFF. The CDR3 nucleotides read TGTGCCATCAGGGAAGCTAGTAGCGGGGGGGGGTTCTTC.